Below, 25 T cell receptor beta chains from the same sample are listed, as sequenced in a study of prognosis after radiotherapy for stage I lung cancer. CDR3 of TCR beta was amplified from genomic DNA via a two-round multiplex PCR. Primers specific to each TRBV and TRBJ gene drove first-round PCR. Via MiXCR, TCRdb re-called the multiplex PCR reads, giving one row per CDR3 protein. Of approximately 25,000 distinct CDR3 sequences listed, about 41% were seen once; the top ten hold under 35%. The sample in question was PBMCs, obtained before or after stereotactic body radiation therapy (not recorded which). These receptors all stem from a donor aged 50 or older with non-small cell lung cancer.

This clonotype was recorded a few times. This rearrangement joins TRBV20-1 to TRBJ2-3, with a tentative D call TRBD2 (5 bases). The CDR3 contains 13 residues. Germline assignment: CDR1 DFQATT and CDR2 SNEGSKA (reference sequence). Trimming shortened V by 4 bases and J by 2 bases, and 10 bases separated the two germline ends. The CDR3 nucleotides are TGCAGTGCTACCCTACTAGTCACAGATACGCAGTATTTT. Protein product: CSATLLVTDTQYF.

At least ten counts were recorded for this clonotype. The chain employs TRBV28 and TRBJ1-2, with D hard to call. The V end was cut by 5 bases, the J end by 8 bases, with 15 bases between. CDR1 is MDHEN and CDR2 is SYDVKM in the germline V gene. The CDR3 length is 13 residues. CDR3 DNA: TGTGCCAGCAGTCTCGGGGTAATAGGGGGCTACACCTTC. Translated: CASSLGVIGGYTF.

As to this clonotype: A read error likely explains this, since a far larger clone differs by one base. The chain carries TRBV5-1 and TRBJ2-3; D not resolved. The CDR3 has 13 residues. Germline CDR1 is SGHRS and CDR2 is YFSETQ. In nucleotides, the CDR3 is TGTGCCAGCACGGGCAGTGAAGGAGCTACGCAGTATTTT. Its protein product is CASTGSEGATQYF.

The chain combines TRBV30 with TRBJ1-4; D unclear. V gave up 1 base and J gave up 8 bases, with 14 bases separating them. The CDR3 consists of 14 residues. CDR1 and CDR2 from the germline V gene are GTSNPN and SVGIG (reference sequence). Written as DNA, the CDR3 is TGTGCCTGGAGTGAGTCCCATTTAAGCGAAAAACTGTTTTTT. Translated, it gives CAWSESHLSEKLFF.

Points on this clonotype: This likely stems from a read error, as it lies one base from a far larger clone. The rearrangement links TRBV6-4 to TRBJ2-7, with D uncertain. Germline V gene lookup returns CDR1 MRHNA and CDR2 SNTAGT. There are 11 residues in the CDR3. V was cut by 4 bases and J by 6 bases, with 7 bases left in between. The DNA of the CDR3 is TGTGCCAGCAGTGCATGGGTCGAGCAGTACTTC. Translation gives CASSAWVEQYF.

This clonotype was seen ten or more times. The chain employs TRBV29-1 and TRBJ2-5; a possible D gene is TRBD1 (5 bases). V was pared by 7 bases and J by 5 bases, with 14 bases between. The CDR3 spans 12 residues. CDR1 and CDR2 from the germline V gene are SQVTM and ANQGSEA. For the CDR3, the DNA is TGCAGCGGGAAAGGGGTTTCGGAGACCCAGTACTTC. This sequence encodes CSGKGVSETQYF.

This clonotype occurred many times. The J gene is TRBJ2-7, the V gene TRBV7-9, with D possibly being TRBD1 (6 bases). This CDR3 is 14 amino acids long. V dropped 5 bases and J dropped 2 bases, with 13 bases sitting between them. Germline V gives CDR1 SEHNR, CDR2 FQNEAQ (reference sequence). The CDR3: CASSPNRAPYEQYF. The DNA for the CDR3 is TGTGCCAGCAGCCCCAACAGGGCACCCTACGAGCAGTACTTC.

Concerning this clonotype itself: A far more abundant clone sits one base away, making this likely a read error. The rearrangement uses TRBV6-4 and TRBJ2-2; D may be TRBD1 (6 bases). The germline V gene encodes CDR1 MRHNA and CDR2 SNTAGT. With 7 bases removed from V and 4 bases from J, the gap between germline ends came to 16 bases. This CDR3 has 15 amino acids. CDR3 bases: TGTGCCAGCAAATGGGGGCTCTTGTCCACCGGGGAGCTGTTTTTT. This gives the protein CASKWGLLSTGELFF.

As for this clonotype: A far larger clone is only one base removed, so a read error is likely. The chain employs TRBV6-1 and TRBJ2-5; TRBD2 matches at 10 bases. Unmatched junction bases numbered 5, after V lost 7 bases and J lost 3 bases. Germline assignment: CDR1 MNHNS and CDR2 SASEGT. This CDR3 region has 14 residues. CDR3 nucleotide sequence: TGTGCCAGCATAAACCTAGCGGGGGAAGAGACCCAGTACTTC. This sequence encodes CASINLAGEETQYF.

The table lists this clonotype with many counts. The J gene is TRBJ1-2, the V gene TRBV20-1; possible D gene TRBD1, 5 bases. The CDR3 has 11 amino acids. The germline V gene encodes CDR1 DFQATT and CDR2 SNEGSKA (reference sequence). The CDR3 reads CRAGASYGYTF. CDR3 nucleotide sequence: TGCAGAGCCGGGGCCTCCTATGGCTACACCTTC.

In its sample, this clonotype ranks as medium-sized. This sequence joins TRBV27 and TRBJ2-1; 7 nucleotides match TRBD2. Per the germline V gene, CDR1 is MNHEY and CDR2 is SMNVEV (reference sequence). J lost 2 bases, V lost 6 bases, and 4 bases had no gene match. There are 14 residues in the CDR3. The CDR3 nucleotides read TGTGCCAGCAGGGCTAGCGGAACCTACAATGAGCAGTTCTTC. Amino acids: CASRASGTYNEQFF.

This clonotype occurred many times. Here the CDR3 reads CSARGIAGAVDTQYF. The CDR3 coding sequence is TGCAGTGCTAGGGGAATAGCGGGAGCAGTAGATACGCAGTATTTT. The rearrangement joins TRBV20-1 to TRBJ2-3; TRBD2 aligns across 9 bases. Germline V gene lookup returns CDR1 DFQATT and CDR2 SNEGSKA (reference sequence). Trimming took 3 bases from V and 5 from J; bases not matched to a gene: 9. The CDR3 has 15 residues.

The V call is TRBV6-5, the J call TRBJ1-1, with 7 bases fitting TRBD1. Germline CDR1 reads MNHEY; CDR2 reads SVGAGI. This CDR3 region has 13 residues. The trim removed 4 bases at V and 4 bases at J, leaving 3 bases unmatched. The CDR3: CASSWGQSTEAFF. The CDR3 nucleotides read TGTGCCAGCAGTTGGGGACAGAGCACTGAAGCTTTCTTT.

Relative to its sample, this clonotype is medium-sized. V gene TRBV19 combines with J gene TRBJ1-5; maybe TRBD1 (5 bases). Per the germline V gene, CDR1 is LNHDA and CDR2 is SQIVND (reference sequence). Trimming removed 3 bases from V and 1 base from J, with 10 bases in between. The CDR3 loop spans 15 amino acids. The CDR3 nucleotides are TGTGCCAGTAGTATTTTGGGGGAGAGCAATCAGCCCCAGCATTTT. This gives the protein CASSILGESNQPQHF.

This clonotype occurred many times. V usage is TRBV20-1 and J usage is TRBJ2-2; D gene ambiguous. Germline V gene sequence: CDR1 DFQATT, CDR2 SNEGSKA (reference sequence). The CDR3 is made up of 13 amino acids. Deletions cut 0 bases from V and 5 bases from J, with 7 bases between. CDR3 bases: TGCAGTGCTAGAGATTTGGGAACCGGGGAGCTGTTTTTT. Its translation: CSARDLGTGELFF.

The CDR3 region is CASSLSFGTVNTGELFF. The CDR3 DNA reads as TGTGCCAGCAGTTTGAGTTTCGGGACAGTCAACACCGGGGAGCTGTTTTTT. This sequence joins TRBV28 and TRBJ2-2; 7 bases fit TRBD1. V dropped 3 bases and J dropped 2; count of bases not matched to a gene: 9. Germline V gives CDR1 MDHEN, CDR2 SYDVKM. The length of the CDR3 is 17 residues.

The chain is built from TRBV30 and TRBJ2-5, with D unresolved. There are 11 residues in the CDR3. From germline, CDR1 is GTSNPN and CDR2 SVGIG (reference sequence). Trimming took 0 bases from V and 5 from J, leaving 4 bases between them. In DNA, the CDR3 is TGTGCCTGGAGTGTCCTGGAGACCCAGTACTTC. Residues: CAWSVLETQYF.

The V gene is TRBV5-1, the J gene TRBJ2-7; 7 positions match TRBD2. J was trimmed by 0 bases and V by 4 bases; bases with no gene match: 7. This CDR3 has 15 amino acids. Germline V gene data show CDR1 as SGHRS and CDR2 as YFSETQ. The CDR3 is CASSIRDYNSYEQYF. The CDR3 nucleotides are TGCGCCAGCAGCATCCGGGACTATAACTCCTACGAGCAGTACTTC.

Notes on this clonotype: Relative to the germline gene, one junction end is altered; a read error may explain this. The CDR3, as DNA: TGTGCCAGCAGTCCCCCGGTTGGCACAGGTACGCAGTATTTT. Residues: CASSPPVGTGTQYF. The chain employs TRBV27 and TRBJ2-3, with a possible D match to TRBD1 (5 bases). This CDR3 region has 14 residues. From germline, CDR1 is MNHEY and CDR2 SMNVEV (reference sequence).

The CDR3 loop reads CSATGQGYTGELFF. CDR3 nucleotides: TGCAGTGCTACGGGACAGGGGTACACCGGGGAGCTGTTTTTT. The chain carries TRBV20-1 and TRBJ2-2; 10 bases are shared with TRBD1. The germline V gene encodes CDR1 DFQATT and CDR2 SNEGSKA (reference sequence). The V and J ends lost 4 bases and 3 bases, in that order; junction bases with no gene match: 2. The CDR3 runs 14 residues.

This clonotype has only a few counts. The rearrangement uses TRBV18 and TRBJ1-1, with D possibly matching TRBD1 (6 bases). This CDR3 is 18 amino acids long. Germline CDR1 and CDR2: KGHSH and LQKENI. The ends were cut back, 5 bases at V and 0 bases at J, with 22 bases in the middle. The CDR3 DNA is TGTGCCAGCTCAAAAACGACAGGCCTCCAGGGGATGAACACTGAAGCTTTCTTT. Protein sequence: CASSKTTGLQGMNTEAFF.

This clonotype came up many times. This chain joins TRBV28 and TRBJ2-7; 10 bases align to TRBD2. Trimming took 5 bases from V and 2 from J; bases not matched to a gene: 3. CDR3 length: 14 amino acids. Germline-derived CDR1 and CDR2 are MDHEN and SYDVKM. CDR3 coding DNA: TGTGCCAGCAGTGGACTAGCGGAAACCTACGAGCAGTACTTC. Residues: CASSGLAETYEQYF.

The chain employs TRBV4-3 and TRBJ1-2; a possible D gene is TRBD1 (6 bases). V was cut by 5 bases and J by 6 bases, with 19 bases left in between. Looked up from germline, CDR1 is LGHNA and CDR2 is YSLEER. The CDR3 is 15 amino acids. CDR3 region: CASSLNGDTDNGYTF. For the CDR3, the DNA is TGCGCCAGCAGCTTAAACGGGGACACTGACAATGGCTACACCTTC.

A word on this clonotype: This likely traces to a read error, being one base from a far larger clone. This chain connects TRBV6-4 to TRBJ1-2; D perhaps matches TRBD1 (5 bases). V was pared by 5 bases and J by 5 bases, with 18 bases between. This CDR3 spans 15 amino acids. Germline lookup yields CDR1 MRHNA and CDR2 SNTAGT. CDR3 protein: CASSRRTQSQYGYTF. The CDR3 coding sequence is TGTGCCAGCAGTCGCCGGACACAGAGCCAATATGGCTACACCTTC.

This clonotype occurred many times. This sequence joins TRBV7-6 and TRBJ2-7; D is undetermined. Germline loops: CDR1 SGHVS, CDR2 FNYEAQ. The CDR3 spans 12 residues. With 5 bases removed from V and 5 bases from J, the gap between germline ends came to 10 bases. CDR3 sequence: CASSPGGNEQYF. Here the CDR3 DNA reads TGTGCCAGCAGCCCAGGCGGCAACGAGCAGTACTTC.